This record looks at one TCR beta chain sequence and its context. Regarding time point: peripheral blood 6 weeks after treatment start. TCRdb's table, derived via immunoSEQ multiplex PCR, lists solely in-frame clones and lacks some. The table has around 120,000 clones, around 88% seen once. This sample was taken from a study of PD-L1 blockade in urothelial cancer. For the study at large: Blood samples had a median of 141,255 T cells, tens of thousands of unique TCRs, and clonality more than 0.075.

The CDR3 has 15 amino acids. In germline, CDR1 is LNHNV, CDR2 YYDKDF (reference sequence). V lost 0 bases, J lost 8 bases, and 5 bases stayed unmatched. This clonotype was obtained from a man in his 60s with urothelial cancer. V usage is TRBV15 and J usage is TRBJ2-1; 9 nucleotides agree with TRBD1. The sample here was PBMCs, taken around atezolizumab (anti-PD-L1) treatment. The CDR3 protein is CATSRDQQGAYEQFF. For the CDR3, the DNA is TGTGCCACCAGCAGAGATCAACAGGGGGCATATGAGCAGTTCTTC.